The 19 T cell receptor beta chains reported below all come from one sample, sequenced in a study of cytomegalovirus exposure and HLA in healthy donors. Data came from immunoSEQ multiplex PCR; TCRdb stores just in-frame clones and leaves some out. Altogether around 86,000 clones are present, 90% to 95% being singletons, with the ten largest covering 1.1%. The material sequenced was PBMCs. All receptors derive from a woman in her thirties in good health and CMV-seropositive.

The chain recombines TRBV2 with TRBJ2-3, with D perhaps matching TRBD2 (5 bases). Germline CDR1 SNHLY, CDR2 FYNNEI. This CDR3 is built from 13 residues. Trimming left V 8 bases short and J 2 bases short, with 11 bases between. The CDR3 region has the DNA TGTGCCAGCGCCTACCGGGACACAGATACGCAGTATTTT. Residues: CASAYRDTDTQYF.

The chain uses TRBV5-5 and TRBJ2-5; D possibly corresponds to TRBD1 (6 bases). Germline CDR1 and CDR2: SGHKS and YYEKEE (reference sequence). This CDR3 is built from 17 residues. Trimming cost V 1 base and J 5 bases, with 21 bases left between them. CDR3 loop: CASSLNIFVQGQETQYF. CDR3 DNA sequence: TGTGCCAGCAGCTTGAATATTTTTGTTCAGGGGCAGGAGACCCAGTACTTC.

The V gene is TRBV5-1, the J gene TRBJ2-1; TRBD2 matches at 8 bases. The V segment lost 3 bases and the J segment 8 bases; nucleotides outside the gene matches: 10. In germline, CDR1 is SGHRS, CDR2 YFSETQ. The CDR3 loop spans 15 amino acids. This CDR3 is CASSYSAGVRDEQFF. CDR3 coding DNA: TGCGCCAGCAGCTACTCAGCGGGAGTGCGGGATGAGCAGTTCTTC.

This chain uses TRBV10-2 with TRBJ2-6; D may be TRBD2 (5 bases). Germline CDR1 is WSHSY and CDR2 is SAAADI. The germline V and J ends were trimmed by 6 bases and 0 bases, with 12 bases remaining between them. The CDR3 consists of 16 residues. CDR3 DNA sequence: TGCGCCAGCAGGGAAGGGAGAGCCTCTGGGGCCAACGTCCTGACTTTC. Residues: CASREGRASGANVLTF.

The chain recombines TRBV30 with TRBJ2-2; D ambiguous. Germline CDR1 GTSNPN, CDR2 SVGIG (reference sequence). Trimming removed 0 bases from V and 2 bases from J, with 7 bases in between. The CDR3 runs to 14 residues. CDR3 protein: CAWSVVTNTGELFF. CDR3 DNA: TGTGCCTGGAGTGTGGTCACTAACACCGGGGAGCTGTTTTTT.

The V and J genes are TRBV5-6 and TRBJ2-6, with a tentative D call TRBD2 (6 bases). This CDR3 is 18 amino acids long. The ends were cut back, 0 bases at V and 0 bases at J, with 13 bases in the middle. CDR1 and CDR2 (germline): SGHDT, YYEEEE. The CDR3 reads CASSLVVTAGSGANVLTF. The CDR3 DNA reads as TGTGCCAGCAGCTTGGTTGTGACAGCGGGCTCTGGGGCCAACGTCCTGACTTTC.

This chain uses TRBV7-2 with TRBJ1-1; D is perhaps TRBD1 (6 bases). This CDR3 region has 14 residues. Trimming pared 5 bases from V and 6 bases from J, leaving 16 bases between. The germline gives CDR1 SGHTA, CDR2 FQGNSA. As DNA, the CDR3 is TGTGCCAGCAGCCCGACAGGTAATGTAGCTGAAGCTTTCTTT. Translation gives CASSPTGNVAEAFF.

The chain employs TRBV2 and TRBJ2-1; perhaps TRBD1 as D (6 bases). This CDR3 spans 17 amino acids. The germline V and J ends were trimmed by 6 bases and 2 bases, with 20 bases remaining between them. Germline-derived CDR1 and CDR2 are SNHLY and FYNNEI. Here the CDR3 DNA reads TGTGCCAGCAGCACCGACCCCACGACAGGCACCTACAATGAGCAGTTCTTC. It is translated as CASSTDPTTGTYNEQFF.

J is TRBJ2-7 and V is TRBV27, with 9 bases lining up with TRBD2. CDR1 and CDR2 from the germline V gene are MNHEY and SMNVEV (reference sequence). With V trimmed by 10 bases and J by 3 bases, 7 bases remained unmatched. The CDR3 covers 13 residues. CDR3: CATGTSHFYEQYF. CDR3 coding DNA: TGTGCCACCGGGACTAGCCATTTCTACGAGCAGTACTTC.

DNA of the CDR3: TGTGCCACCAGCAACAGGGGGATCTGGGGCTACACCTTC. Its translation is CATSNRGIWGYTF. The genes are TRBV15 and TRBJ1-2, with TRBD1 matching over 8 bases. This CDR3 spans 13 amino acids. With V trimmed by 4 bases and J by 8 bases, 6 bases remained unmatched. Germline V gene data show CDR1 as LNHNV and CDR2 as YYDKDF (reference sequence).

This clone was observed a single time. The CDR3 here is CASSEFGGNSGNTIYF. In nucleotides, the CDR3 is TGTGCCAGCAGTGAATTCGGGGGAAACTCTGGAAACACCATATATTTT. The chain joins TRBV25-1 to TRBJ1-3, with a tentative D call TRBD1 (5 bases). Between the trimmed V and J ends, which lost 1 base and 0 bases, there was a span of 10 bases. Germline V lookup: CDR1 MGHDK, CDR2 SYGVNS. The CDR3 extends over 16 amino acids.

The V gene is TRBV4-3, the J gene TRBJ2-1, with TRBD2 matching 8 bases. The CDR3 contains 16 residues. V shed 0 bases, J shed 5 bases, and the junction held 6 bases outside the gene matches. CDR1 and CDR2 (germline): LGHNA, YSLEER. The CDR3 DNA is TGCGCCAGCAGCCAAGATCGGGAGGGCCTCAACAATGAGCAGTTCTTC. As protein: CASSQDREGLNNEQFF.

The chain links TRBV6-4 to TRBJ2-7; 11 bases agree with TRBD1. Trimming cost V 0 bases and J 7 bases; bases outside gene matches: 8. The CDR3 has 16 amino acids. Germline CDR1 reads MRHNA; CDR2 reads SNTAGT. The CDR3 protein is CASSDSPGQGVGEQYF. In DNA, the CDR3 is TGTGCCAGCAGTGACTCCCCGGGACAGGGGGTGGGAGAGCAGTACTTC.

This clone was seen a single time. The V gene is TRBV19, the J gene TRBJ2-1; tentative D call: TRBD1 (6 bases). The germline V gene encodes CDR1 LNHDA and CDR2 SQIVND (reference sequence). Between the trimmed V and J ends, which lost 4 bases and 8 bases, there was a span of 18 bases. This CDR3 region has 15 residues. In nucleotides, the CDR3 is TGTGCCAGTAGTACCTCCCTGACTCCAGGGGATGAGCAGTTCTTC. It codes for CASSTSLTPGDEQFF.

This chain connects TRBV28 to TRBJ2-1; 10 bases fit TRBD2. V was clipped by 4 bases and J by 7 bases; unmatched bases: 10. Germline V lookup: CDR1 MDHEN, CDR2 SYDVKM. The length of the CDR3 is 16 residues. DNA of the CDR3: TGTGCCAGCAGTTACCAGACTCTAGCGGGAGTTAATGAGCAGTTCTTC. Translation gives CASSYQTLAGVNEQFF.

A few counts support this clone. This chain connects TRBV4-1 to TRBJ2-7; D perhaps matches TRBD2 (5 bases). CDR1 and CDR2 from the germline V gene are MGHRA and YSYEKL. V was trimmed by 1 base and J by 2 bases, leaving 12 bases between them. The CDR3 runs 15 residues. The CDR3 DNA follows: TGCGCCAGCAGCCAAGTAAAGGAGGAGACCTACGAGCAGTACTTC. Its protein product is CASSQVKEETYEQYF.

The chain joins TRBV28 to TRBJ2-2; D perhaps matches TRBD2 (6 bases). Germline CDR1 MDHEN, CDR2 SYDVKM. The CDR3 extends over 11 amino acids. The V end was cut by 8 bases, the J end by 5 bases, with 6 bases between. The CDR3 spells CASGGTGELFF. CDR3 bases: TGTGCCAGCGGGGGGACCGGGGAGCTGTTTTTT. The full variable domain, rest sourced from reference TRBV28 and TRBJ2-2, is DVKVTQSSRYLVKRTGEKVFLECVQDMDHENMFWYRQDPGLGLRLIYFSYDVKMKEKGDIPEGYSVSREKKERFSLILESASTNQTSMYLCASGGTGELFFGEGSRLTVL.

The gene calls are TRBV19 and TRBJ1-1, with a tentative D call TRBD1 (5 bases). The CDR3 has 14 amino acids. CDR1 is LNHDA, CDR2 SQIVND, per germline (reference sequence). Trimming stripped 3 bases from V and 2 bases from J, with 10 bases between. The CDR3 region is CASSIGGSNTEAFF. DNA of the CDR3: TGTGCCAGTAGTATCGGGGGTAGTAACACTGAAGCTTTCTTT.

The genes are TRBV6-6 and TRBJ1-2; D gene unclear. This CDR3 contains 12 residues. V lost 7 bases and J 4 bases, leaving 10 bases between the germline ends. Germline V gene data show CDR1 as MNHNY and CDR2 as SVGAGI (reference sequence). In DNA, the CDR3 is TGTGCCAGCACTCAGAGGTCCTATGGCTACACCTTC. This encodes CASTQRSYGYTF.